This T cell receptor (beta chain) was observed in a study of blood T cells in healthy people across ages. Sample-barcoded 5' priming and a J-beta primer mix drove a second PCR of roughly 6 to 12 cycles. Using its own MiXCR run on the 5' RACE reads, TCRdb lists one record per CDR3 protein. This table holds about 690,000 distinct CDR3 sequences, roughly two fifths found once. Study outcomes and limitations: Unknown CMV status may confound age-related changes in expanded clones.

As to this clonotype: Its antigen is still unknown.

This CDR3 spans 15 amino acids. Germline assignment: CDR1 LGHNA and CDR2 YSLEER. The ends were cut back, 4 bases at V and 3 bases at J, with 13 bases in the middle. This TCR was sampled from a man at least 80 years old in good health. This rearrangement joins TRBV4-3 to TRBJ1-5, with D unresolved. Sequencing was carried out using blood. The CDR3 DNA is TGCGCCAGCAGCCGAGGGATCTTAGACAATCAGCCCCAGCATTTT. It translates to CASSRGILDNQPQHF.